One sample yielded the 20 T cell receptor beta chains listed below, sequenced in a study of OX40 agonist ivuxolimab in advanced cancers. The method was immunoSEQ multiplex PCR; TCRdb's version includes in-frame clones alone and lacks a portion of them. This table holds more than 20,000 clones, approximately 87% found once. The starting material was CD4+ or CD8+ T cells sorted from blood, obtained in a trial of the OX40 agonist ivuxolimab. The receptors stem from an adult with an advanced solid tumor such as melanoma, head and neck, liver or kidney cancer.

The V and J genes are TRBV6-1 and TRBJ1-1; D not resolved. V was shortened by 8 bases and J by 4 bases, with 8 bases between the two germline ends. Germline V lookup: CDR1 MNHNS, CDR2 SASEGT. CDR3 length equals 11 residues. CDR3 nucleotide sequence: TGTGCCAGCGTTGCGGGCACTGAAGCTTTCTTT. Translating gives CASVAGTEAFF.

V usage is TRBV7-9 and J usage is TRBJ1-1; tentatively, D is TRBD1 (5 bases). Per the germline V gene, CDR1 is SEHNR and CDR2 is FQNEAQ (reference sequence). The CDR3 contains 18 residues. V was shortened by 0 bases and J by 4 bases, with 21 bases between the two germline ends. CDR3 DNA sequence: TGTGCCAGCAGCTTAGCGGTGACCTGGGGTCAGGGTGCCACTGAAGCTTTCTTT. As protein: CASSLAVTWGQGATEAFF.

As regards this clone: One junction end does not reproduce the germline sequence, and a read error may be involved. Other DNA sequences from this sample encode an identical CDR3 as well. CDR3 in amino acids: CSVEPGHRNTEAFF. The CDR3 nucleotides read TGCAGTGTTGAGCCGGGACACAGGAACACTGAAGCTTTCTTT. The rearrangement joins TRBV29-1 to TRBJ1-1; maybe TRBD1 (6 bases). The CDR3 runs 14 residues. Germline V lookup: CDR1 SQVTM, CDR2 ANQGSEA.

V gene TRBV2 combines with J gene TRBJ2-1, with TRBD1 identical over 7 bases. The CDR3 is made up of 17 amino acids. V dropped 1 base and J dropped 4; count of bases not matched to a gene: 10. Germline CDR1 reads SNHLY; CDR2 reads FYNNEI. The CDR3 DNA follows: TGTGCCAGCAGTGAAGGGACAGGTACTTCGGGATACAATGAGCAGTTCTTC. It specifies CASSEGTGTSGYNEQFF. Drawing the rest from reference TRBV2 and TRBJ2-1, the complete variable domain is EPEVTQTPSHQVTQMGQEVILRCVPISNHLYFYWYRQILGQKVEFLVSFYNNEISEKSEIFDDQFSVERPDGSNFTLKIRSTKLEDSAMYFCASSEGTGTSGYNEQFFGPGTRLTVL.

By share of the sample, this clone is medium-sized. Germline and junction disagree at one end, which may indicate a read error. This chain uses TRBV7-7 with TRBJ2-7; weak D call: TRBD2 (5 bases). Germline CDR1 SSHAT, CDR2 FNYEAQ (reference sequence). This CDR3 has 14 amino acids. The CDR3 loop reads CASSLSFGIYEQYF. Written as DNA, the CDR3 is TGTGCTAGCAGCTTATCTTTCGGGATCTACGAGCAGTACTTC.

The DNA of the CDR3 is TGTGCCAGCAGCTTGCAGGGTCCCATCCCCGATACGCAGTATTTT. It yields the protein CASSLQGPIPDTQYF. The chain carries TRBV7-9 and TRBJ2-3; TRBD1 might be the D (5 bases). The length of the CDR3 is 15 residues. CDR1 and CDR2 (germline): SEHNR, FQNEAQ (reference sequence). V dropped 3 bases and J dropped 6 bases, with 16 bases sitting between them.

The CDR3 bases are TGCAGCGTTCATGGCTCGGAGGTGGAGCAGTACTTC. Its translation is CSVHGSEVEQYF. The chain recombines TRBV29-1 with TRBJ2-7; tentatively, D is TRBD2 (5 bases). V lost 5 bases and J 7 bases, leaving 15 bases between the germline ends. This CDR3 has 12 residues. Looked up from germline, CDR1 is SQVTM and CDR2 is ANQGSEA.

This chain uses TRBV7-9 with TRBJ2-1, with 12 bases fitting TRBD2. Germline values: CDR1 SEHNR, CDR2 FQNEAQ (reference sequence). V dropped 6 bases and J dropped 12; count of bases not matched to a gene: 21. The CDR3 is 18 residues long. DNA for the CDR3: TGTGCCAGCAGATCCGGGACTAGCGGGTACTCCGGGGTTTCAGGGCAGTTCTTC. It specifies CASRSGTSGYSGVSGQFF.

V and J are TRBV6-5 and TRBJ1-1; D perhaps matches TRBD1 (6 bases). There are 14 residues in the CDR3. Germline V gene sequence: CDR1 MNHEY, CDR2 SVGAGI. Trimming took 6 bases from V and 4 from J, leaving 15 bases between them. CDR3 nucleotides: TGTGCCAGCAGACAGTTACAGGGAGGCACTGAAGCTTTCTTT. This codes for CASRQLQGGTEAFF.

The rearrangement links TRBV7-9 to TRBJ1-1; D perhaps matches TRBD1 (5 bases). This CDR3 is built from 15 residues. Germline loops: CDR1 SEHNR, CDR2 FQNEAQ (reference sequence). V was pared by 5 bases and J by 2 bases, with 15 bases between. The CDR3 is CASSLSRGLNTEAFF. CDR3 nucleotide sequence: TGTGCCAGCAGCCTCAGCCGGGGACTAAACACTGAAGCTTTCTTT.

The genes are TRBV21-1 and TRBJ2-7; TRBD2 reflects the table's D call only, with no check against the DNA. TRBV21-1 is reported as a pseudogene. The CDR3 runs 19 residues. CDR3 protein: CASSKGTGGLAGPSPEQYF. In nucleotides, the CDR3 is TGTGCCAGCAGCAAAGGGACAGGGGGACTAGCGGGCCCCAGCCCCGAGCAGTACTTC.

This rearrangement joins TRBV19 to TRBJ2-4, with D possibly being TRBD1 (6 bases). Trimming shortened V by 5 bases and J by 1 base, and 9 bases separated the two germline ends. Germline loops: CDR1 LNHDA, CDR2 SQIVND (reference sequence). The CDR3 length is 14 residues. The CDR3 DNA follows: TGTGCCAGTAGTGTAAGGGGGGCCAAAAACATTCAGTACTTC. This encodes CASSVRGAKNIQYF. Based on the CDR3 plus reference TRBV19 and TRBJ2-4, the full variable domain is DGGITQSPKYLFRKEGQNVTLSCEQNLNHDAMYWYRQDPGQGLRLIYYSQIVNDFQKGDIAEGYSVSREKKESFPLTVTSAQKNPTAFYLCASSVRGAKNIQYFGAGTRLSVL.

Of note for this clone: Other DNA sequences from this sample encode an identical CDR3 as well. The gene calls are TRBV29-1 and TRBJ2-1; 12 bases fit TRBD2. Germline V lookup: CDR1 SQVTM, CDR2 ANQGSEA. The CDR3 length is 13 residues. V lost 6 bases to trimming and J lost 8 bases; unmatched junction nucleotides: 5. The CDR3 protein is CSVPSGRADEQFF. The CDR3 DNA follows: TGCAGCGTGCCTAGCGGGAGGGCCGATGAGCAGTTCTTC.

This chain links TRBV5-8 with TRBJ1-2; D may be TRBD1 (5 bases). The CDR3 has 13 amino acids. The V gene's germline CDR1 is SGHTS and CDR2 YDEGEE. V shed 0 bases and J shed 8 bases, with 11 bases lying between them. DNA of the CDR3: TGTGCCAGCAGCTTGGCCAGGGCCTCCGGCTACACCTTC. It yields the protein CASSLARASGYTF.

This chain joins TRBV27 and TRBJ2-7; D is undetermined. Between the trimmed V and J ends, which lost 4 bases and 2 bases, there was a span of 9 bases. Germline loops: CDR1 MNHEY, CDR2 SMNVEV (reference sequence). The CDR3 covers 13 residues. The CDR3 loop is CASSYSQTYEQYF. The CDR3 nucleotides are TGTGCCAGCAGTTATTCTCAAACCTACGAGCAGTACTTC.

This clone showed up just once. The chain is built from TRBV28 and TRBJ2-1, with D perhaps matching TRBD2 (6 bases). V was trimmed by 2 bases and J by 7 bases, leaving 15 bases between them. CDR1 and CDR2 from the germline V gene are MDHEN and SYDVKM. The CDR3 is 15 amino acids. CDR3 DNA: TGTGCCAGCAGTTTAGATTGGCGGGATCGTAATGAGCAGTTCTTC. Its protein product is CASSLDWRDRNEQFF.

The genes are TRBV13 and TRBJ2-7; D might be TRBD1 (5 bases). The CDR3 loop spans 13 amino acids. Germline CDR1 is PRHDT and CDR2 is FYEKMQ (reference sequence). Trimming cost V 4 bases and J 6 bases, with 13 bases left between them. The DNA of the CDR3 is TGTGCCAGCAGCTCACGAGGCAGGGTCGAGCAGTACTTC. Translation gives CASSSRGRVEQYF.

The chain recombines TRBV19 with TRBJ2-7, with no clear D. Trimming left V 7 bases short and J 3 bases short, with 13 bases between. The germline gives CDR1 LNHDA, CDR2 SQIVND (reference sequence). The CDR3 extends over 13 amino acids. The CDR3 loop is CASISRGVYEQYF. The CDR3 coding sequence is TGTGCCAGTATTTCCCGTGGAGTCTACGAGCAGTACTTC.

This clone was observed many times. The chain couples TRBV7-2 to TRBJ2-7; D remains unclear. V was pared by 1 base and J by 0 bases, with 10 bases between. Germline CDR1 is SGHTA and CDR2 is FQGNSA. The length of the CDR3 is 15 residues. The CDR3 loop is CASSLGLDSSYEQYF. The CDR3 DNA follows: TGTGCCAGCAGCTTAGGACTTGATAGCTCCTACGAGCAGTACTTC.

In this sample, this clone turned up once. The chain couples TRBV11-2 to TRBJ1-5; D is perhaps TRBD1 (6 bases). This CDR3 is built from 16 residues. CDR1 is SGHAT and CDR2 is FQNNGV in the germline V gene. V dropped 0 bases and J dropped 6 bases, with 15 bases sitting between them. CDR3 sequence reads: CASSLESGGAFQPQHF. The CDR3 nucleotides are TGTGCCAGCAGCTTAGAGTCTGGGGGCGCGTTTCAGCCCCAGCATTTT.